A single sample gave rise to the 15 T cell receptor beta chains below, sequenced in a study of regulatory T cells in long-lasting Graves disease listed by TCRdb under 2021. Preparation of the library involved multiplex PCR. Sequencing instrument: Illumina HiSeq 4000. iRepertoire HTBI primers and Arm-PCR amplification of CDR3 regions were used to construct TCR beta libraries. The public reads were run again by TCRdb, first through fastp at Q25 and then through MiXCR, and only productive beta chains were kept. Every CDR3 protein is listed once, alongside the most common genes and DNA of its rows. This sample comprises 450,000 to 600,000 distinct CDR3 sequences, roughly 17% of them detected only once. The leading ten clones occupy 9.5% to 15% of the sample. Taken with the paper, the label for time point translates to: newly diagnosed GD, antithyroid drugs for less than 3 months. For both TCR sequencing and RNA sequencing, RNA was extracted from PBMCs using TRIzol.

This same sample was also part of a study on T cells in Graves' hyperthyroidism and ophthalmopathy.

The source material was peripheral blood mononuclear cells (PBMCs), sampled at new diagnosis, from a patient treated with antithyroid drugs. All receptors derive from a man in his forties or fifties with Graves disease. Donor details come from another sample of the same person, matched by shared clones.

V gene TRBV4-1 combines with J gene TRBJ1-1; 8 bases fit TRBD1. The V segment lost 0 bases and the J segment 6 bases; nucleotides outside the gene matches: 6. The V gene's germline CDR1 is MGHRA and CDR2 YSYEKL. The CDR3 extends over 15 amino acids. As DNA, the CDR3 is TGCGCCAGCAGCCAAGATATTGGGGACAGGTCTGAAGCTTTCTTT. Translation: CASSQDIGDRSEAFF.

This clonotype occurred a few times. V is TRBV9 and J is TRBJ2-2; D remains ambiguous. Germline lookup yields CDR1 SGDLS and CDR2 YYNGEE. This CDR3 has 14 residues. With 0 bases removed from V and 2 bases from J, the gap between germline ends came to 5 bases. CDR3 region: CASSVGLNTGELFF. DNA of the CDR3: TGTGCCAGCAGCGTAGGGCTTAACACCGGGGAGCTGTTTTTT.

In this sample, this clonotype turned up many times. The V and J genes are TRBV3-1 and TRBJ2-1; tentative D call: TRBD1 (6 bases). Germline V lookup: CDR1 LGHDT, CDR2 YNNKEL (reference sequence). Trimming stripped 3 bases from V and 8 bases from J, with 17 bases between. There are 15 residues in the CDR3. In nucleotides, the CDR3 is TGTGCCAGCAGCCAGGATCTACAGGGTCGGGATGAGCAGTTCTTC. Amino acid sequence: CASSQDLQGRDEQFF.

This clonotype has just a few counts. The chain couples TRBV28 to TRBJ2-7; D unclear. Trimming took 5 bases from V and 3 from J, leaving 8 bases between them. This CDR3 has 12 residues. Looked up from germline, CDR1 is MDHEN and CDR2 is SYDVKM. The CDR3 nucleotides read TGTGCCAGCAGTCGGGTTTTCTACGAGCAGTACTTC. This codes for CASSRVFYEQYF.

This clonotype was seen at least ten times. V usage is TRBV11-2 and J usage is TRBJ1-3, with 7 bases aligning to TRBD1. Germline V lookup: CDR1 SGHAT, CDR2 FQNNGV. V shed 6 bases, J shed 5 bases, and the junction held 7 bases outside the gene matches. CDR3 length equals 14 residues. In DNA, the CDR3 is TGTGCCAGCAGTCCCGGGACAGCTCGAAACACCATATATTTT. This sequence encodes CASSPGTARNTIYF.

This clonotype has ten or more counts. The gene calls are TRBV7-9 and TRBJ2-1; no clear D gene. This CDR3 is 13 amino acids long. Trimming took off 4 bases at V and 10 bases at J, with 14 bases between the two ends. Germline loops: CDR1 SEHNR, CDR2 FQNEAQ (reference sequence). This CDR3 reads CASSSPVELEQFF. In DNA, the CDR3 is TGTGCCAGCAGCTCCCCTGTGGAACTCGAGCAGTTCTTC.

This clonotype occurred once. V is TRBV6-5 and J is TRBJ2-7; D might be TRBD1 (5 bases). V shed 0 bases and J shed 5 bases, with 11 bases lying between them. CDR3 size: 14 residues. Germline V CDR1 and CDR2: MNHEY, SVGAGI. The CDR3 reads CASSYSTGADEQYF. The CDR3 DNA reads as TGTGCCAGCAGTTACTCTACTGGGGCCGACGAGCAGTACTTC.

This clonotype has a handful of counts. The J gene is TRBJ2-5, the V gene TRBV6-1, with TRBD2 identical over 8 bases. The CDR3 length is 13 residues. V lost 10 bases and J lost 5; bases outside the gene matches: 9. Germline V gene data show CDR1 as MNHNS and CDR2 as SASEGT. The CDR3 DNA is TGTGCCACGTTTAGGACTAGCCATGAGACCCAGTACTTC. Protein: CATFRTSHETQYF.

The CDR3 sequence: CASSSGLRLEQGEAFF. The CDR3 DNA is TGCGCCAGCAGCTCTGGACTCAGGCTGGAACAGGGGGAAGCTTTCTTT. The chain has TRBV5-1 and TRBJ1-1; 7 bases fit TRBD1. V gave up 3 bases and J gave up 8 bases; unmatched junction bases: 16. CDR1 is SGHRS, CDR2 YFSETQ, per germline. The CDR3 loop spans 16 amino acids.

This clonotype was counted at least ten times. The V call is TRBV3-1, the J call TRBJ2-1, with D perhaps assigned TRBD1 or TRBD2 (5 bases each). The J call could be wrong; TRBJ2-5 is a better fit for the DNA end. From germline, CDR1 is LGHDT and CDR2 YNNKEL (reference sequence). The CDR3 has 16 residues. The CDR3 spells CASSQDGTGLRETQYF. The CDR3 DNA reads as TGTGCCAGCAGCCAAGATGGGACGGGATTGCGAGAGACCCAGTACTTC.

Many counts were recorded for this clonotype. One end of the junction fails to match germline, which may point to a read error. V is TRBV11-2 and J is TRBJ2-7; 8 bases fit TRBD2. CDR3 size: 13 residues. CDR1 and CDR2 (germline): SGHAT, FQNNGV. CDR3: CASSSGTRYGQYF. The CDR3 coding sequence is TGTGCCAGCAGCTCCGGGACTAGGTACGGGCAGTACTTC.

This clonotype came up many times. This chain connects TRBV5-1 to TRBJ1-1; TRBD1 matches 8 bases. CDR3 length: 16 amino acids. V was clipped by 4 bases and J by 1 base; unmatched bases: 9. Germline CDR1 SGHRS, CDR2 YFSETQ. The CDR3: CASSPGQVLKNTEAFF. The CDR3 DNA sequence: TGCGCCAGCAGCCCGGGACAGGTTCTTAAGAACACTGAAGCTTTCTTT.

This clonotype appeared many times. The V and J genes are TRBV5-1 and TRBJ1-2, with D tentatively TRBD1 (5 bases). V was cut by 4 bases and J by 4 bases, with 11 bases left in between. The V gene's germline CDR1 is SGHRS and CDR2 YFSETQ. The length of the CDR3 is 13 residues. CDR3 DNA: TGCGCCAGCAGCGGGGACGGGGGCTATGGCTACACCTTC. Translated: CASSGDGGYGYTF.

Regarding this clonotype: Only one base separates this from a far larger clonotype, so it likely reflects a read error. The J gene is TRBJ2-3, the V gene TRBV2; D gene unclear. The J call could be wrong; TRBJ2-5 is a better fit for the DNA end. Germline CDR1 and CDR2: SNHLY and FYNNEI. The CDR3 has 12 residues. The CDR3: CASSESVEIQYF. CDR3 nucleotides: TGTGCCAGCAGTGAATCGGTGGAGATCCAGTACTTC.

This clonotype was recorded many times. The chain combines TRBV12-3 or TRBV12-4 with TRBJ2-2, with D tentatively TRBD2 (5 bases). The CDR3 loop spans 13 amino acids. V gave up 6 bases and J gave up 5 bases, with 10 bases separating them. CDR3 nucleotide sequence: TGTGCCAGCAGACCACTAGATACCGGGGAGCTGTTTTTT. This codes for CASRPLDTGELFF.